The present entry profiles one TCR beta chain with its context. The antigen remains undetermined. Trimming shortened V by 7 bases and J by 2 bases, and 11 bases separated the two germline ends. Germline V gene data show CDR1 as MNHEY and CDR2 as SVGAGI. This CDR3 contains 14 residues. These data belong to a study of graft-versus-host responses after intestinal transplantation. Study background: Transplant recipients had multivisceral, liver-intestinal, or isolated intestinal grafts. All of the recipients had induction that used anti-thymocyte globulin, then tacrolimus and steroids for about 3 years. General study points: Early declines in HvG clones that occurred post-transplant were associated with peak circulating GvH clone levels.

Generated by immunoSEQ multiplex PCR, the TCRdb table keeps only in-frame clones and is missing some. The sample has 98,000 or so clones, about 90% seen once. The TCR sequence derives from a human donor who received an intestinal transplant. The chain combines TRBV6-5 with TRBJ2-2; D possibly corresponds to TRBD2 (5 bases). This material consisted of unstimulated CD4+ T cells sorted from spleen or lymph node cells, taken before intestinal transplant. CDR3: CASTIGINTGELFF. The CDR3 coding sequence is TGTGCCAGCACGATCGGGATTAACACCGGGGAGCTGTTTTTT.